These 14 T cell receptor beta chains came from one sample sequenced in a study of cytotoxic CD8 clonotypes in ibrutinib-treated CLL. The method was immunoSEQ multiplex PCR; TCRdb's version includes in-frame clones alone and lacks a portion of them. The data contain over 200,000 clones, nearly 80% of them singletons. Sequencing used PBMCs, obtained after 12 months of ibrutinib treatment. These receptors were taken from a human donor with chronic lymphocytic leukemia.

V and J are TRBV6-1 and TRBJ2-7; 8 bases map to TRBD2. The J segment lost 0 bases and the V segment lost 4 bases, leaving 5 bases of the junction unmatched. In germline, CDR1 is MNHNS, CDR2 SASEGT. The CDR3 totals 15 residues. This chain's CDR3 is CASSAPGTSSYEQYF. The DNA of the CDR3 is TGTGCCAGCAGTGCACCCGGGACTAGCTCCTACGAGCAGTACTTC.

This clone was counted a single time. The V call is TRBV4-1, the J call TRBJ1-2; D is perhaps TRBD1 (6 bases). Trimming cost V 1 base and J 5 bases, with 11 bases left between them. This CDR3 is 14 amino acids long. CDR1 and CDR2 from the germline V gene are MGHRA and YSYEKL. The CDR3 DNA is TGCGCCAGCAGCCAAGGCGCAGGGGCTTATGGCTACACCTTC. This codes for CASSQGAGAYGYTF.

This chain uses TRBV19 with TRBJ2-7; no clear D gene. The CDR3 has 13 residues. V lost 3 bases, J lost 4 bases, and 10 bases lay in between. CDR1 LNHDA and CDR2 SQIVND come from the germline V gene (reference sequence). The CDR3 is CASSIGPNYEQYF. DNA for the CDR3: TGTGCCAGTAGTATCGGGCCTAATTACGAGCAGTACTTC.

This rearrangement joins TRBV10-2 to TRBJ2-2; the D gene is possibly TRBD2 (7 bases). The CDR3 consists of 15 residues. The germline V and J ends were trimmed by 2 bases and 6 bases, with 13 bases remaining between them. The germline gives CDR1 WSHSY, CDR2 SAAADI. DNA for the CDR3: TGCGCCAGCAGTGAGATGTGGGAGGGGGCCGGGGAGCTGTTTTTT. Encoded protein: CASSEMWEGAGELFF.

This clone was found a few times. This rearrangement joins TRBV29-1 to TRBJ1-1; D remains unclear. Germline V CDR1 and CDR2: SQVTM, ANQGSEA. The length of the CDR3 is 11 residues. V was clipped by 4 bases and J by 0 bases, with 3 bases between them. The CDR3 DNA reads as TGCAGCGTTGTGGTGAACACTGAAGCTTTCTTT. It translates to CSVVVNTEAFF. Full variable domain (remainder filled in from reference TRBV29-1 and TRBJ1-1): SAVISQKPSRDICQRGTSLTIQCQVDSQVTMMFWYRQQPGQSLTLIATANQGSEATYESGFVIDKFPISRPNLTFSTLTVSNMSPEDSSIYLCSVVVNTEAFFGQGTRLTVV.

The chain is built from TRBV11-3 and TRBJ2-1, with D hard to call. The CDR3 extends over 16 amino acids. V lost 0 bases and J 3 bases, leaving 12 bases between the germline ends. The germline V gene encodes CDR1 SGHNT and CDR2 YENEEA. The CDR3 here is CASSLDNSKLYNEQFF. The DNA for the CDR3 is TGTGCCAGCAGCTTAGATAACAGCAAACTCTACAATGAGCAGTTCTTC. Variable domain in full (rest from reference TRBV11-3 and TRBJ2-1): EAGVVQSPRYKIIEKKQPVAFWCNPISGHNTLYWYLQNLGQGPELLIRYENEEAVDDSQLPKDRFSAERLKGVDSTLKIQPAELGDSAVYLCASSLDNSKLYNEQFFGPGTRLTVL.

This sequence joins TRBV9 and TRBJ1-2; 10 bases match TRBD1. The V gene's germline CDR1 is SGDLS and CDR2 YYNGEE. The CDR3 loop spans 16 amino acids. J was trimmed by 4 bases and V by 3 bases; bases with no gene match: 9. CDR3 nucleotides: TGTGCCAGCAGCGCCCGCCCGGGACAGGGGATCTATGGCTACACCTTC. This codes for CASSARPGQGIYGYTF.

The chain has TRBV6-1 and TRBJ2-3, with D tentatively TRBD2 (7 bases). The CDR3 is made up of 16 amino acids. CDR1 is MNHNS and CDR2 is SASEGT in the germline V gene. V lost 2 bases, J lost 2 bases, and 14 bases lay in between. The CDR3 loop reads CASSEFWGGATDTQYF. In DNA, the CDR3 is TGTGCCAGCAGTGAATTTTGGGGGGGGGCCACAGATACGCAGTATTTT.

The rearrangement uses TRBV7-6 and TRBJ2-7, with 7 bases identical to TRBD2. This CDR3 region has 16 residues. V gave up 2 bases and J gave up 0 bases; unmatched junction bases: 7. Germline V lookup: CDR1 SGHVS, CDR2 FNYEAQ. The CDR3 here is CASSLMEGGTSYEQYF. The DNA for the CDR3 is TGTGCCAGCAGCTTAATGGAGGGAGGGACCTCCTACGAGCAGTACTTC. Complete variable domain (other parts from reference TRBV7-6 and TRBJ2-7): GAGVSQSPRYKVTKRGQDVALRCDPISGHVSLYWYRQALGQGPEFLTYFNYEAQQDKSGLPNDRFSAERPEGSISTLTIQRTEQRDSAMYRCASSLMEGGTSYEQYFGPGTRLTVT.

The V gene is TRBV6-1, the J gene TRBJ1-6; D remains ambiguous. This CDR3 region has 13 residues. In germline, CDR1 is MNHNS, CDR2 SASEGT. Between the trimmed V and J ends, which lost 6 bases and 10 bases, there was a span of 13 bases. Written as DNA, the CDR3 is TGTGCCAGCAGGGACGGTGTACTATCACCCCTCCACTTT. Amino acids: CASRDGVLSPLHF.

The CDR3 loop reads CASSIRTASYEQYF. CDR3 DNA: TGTGCCAGCAGCATTCGGACGGCTTCCTACGAGCAGTACTTC. The V gene is TRBV5-4, the J gene TRBJ2-7; D gene uncertain. Germline V gives CDR1 SGHNT, CDR2 YYREEE (reference sequence). The V and J ends lost 4 bases and 1 base respectively, with 12 bases between them. This CDR3 contains 14 residues.

This clone was seen a handful of times. V gene TRBV28 combines with J gene TRBJ1-5; a possible D gene is TRBD1 (5 bases). Germline V CDR1 and CDR2: MDHEN, SYDVKM. This CDR3 is built from 13 residues. The V end was cut by 4 bases, the J end by 7 bases, with 11 bases between. CDR3 residues: CASSSQGKQPQHF. The CDR3 nucleotides read TGTGCCAGCAGTTCCCAGGGTAAACAGCCCCAGCATTTT.

This clone came up a few times. The J gene is TRBJ1-4, the V gene TRBV4-1, with a weak D call TRBD1 (5 bases). This CDR3 spans 13 amino acids. Per germline, CDR1 MGHRA and CDR2 YSYEKL. The V gene lost 10 bases and the J gene lost 4 bases, with 13 bases spanning the gap. CDR3 coding DNA: TGCGCCACCGGGACGGTTAGTAATGAAAAACTGTTTTTT. Its translation is CATGTVSNEKLFF.

CDR3 in amino acids: CASSGVRNIQYF. In DNA form, the CDR3 reads TGTGCCAGCAGTGGTGTAAGAAACATTCAGTACTTC. The rearrangement links TRBV25-1 to TRBJ2-4; no definite D call. This CDR3 is built from 12 residues. V lost 4 bases to trimming and J lost 6 bases, with 7 bases between them. Germline CDR1 and CDR2: MGHDK and SYGVNS. The full variable domain, completed using reference TRBV25-1 and TRBJ2-4, is EADIYQTPRYLVIGTGKKITLECSQTMGHDKMYWYQQDPGMELHLIHYSYGVNSTEKGDLSSESTVSRIRTEHFPLTLESARPSHTSQYLCASSGVRNIQYFGAGTRLSVL.